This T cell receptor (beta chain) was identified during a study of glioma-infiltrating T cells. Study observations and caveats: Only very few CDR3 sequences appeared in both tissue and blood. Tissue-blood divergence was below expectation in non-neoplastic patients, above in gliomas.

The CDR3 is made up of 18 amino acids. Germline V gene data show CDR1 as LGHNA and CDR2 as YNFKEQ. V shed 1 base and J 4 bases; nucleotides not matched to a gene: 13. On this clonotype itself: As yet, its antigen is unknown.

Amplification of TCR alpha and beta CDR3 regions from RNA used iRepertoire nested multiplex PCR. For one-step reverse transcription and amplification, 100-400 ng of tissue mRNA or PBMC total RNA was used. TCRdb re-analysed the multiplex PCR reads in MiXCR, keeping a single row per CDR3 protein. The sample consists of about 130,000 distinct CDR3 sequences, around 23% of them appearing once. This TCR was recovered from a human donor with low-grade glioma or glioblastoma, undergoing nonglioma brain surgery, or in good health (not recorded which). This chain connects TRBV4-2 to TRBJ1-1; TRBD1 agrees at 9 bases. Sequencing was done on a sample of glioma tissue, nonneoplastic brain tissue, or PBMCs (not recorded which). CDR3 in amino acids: CASSQAAGGTGLFTEAFF. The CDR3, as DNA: TGTGCCAGCAGCCAAGCTGCGGGCGGGACAGGGCTTTTCACTGAAGCTTTCTTT.